This TCR beta chain was found in a study of cytomegalovirus exposure and HLA in healthy donors. Regarding this clone: Antigen: not known.

CDR1 is KGHSH, CDR2 LQKENI, per germline. Trimming stripped 6 bases from V and 4 bases from J, with 8 bases between. This CDR3 is built from 12 residues. This cohort consisted of healthy bone marrow donors. The study sampled nominally healthy donors, though unrecorded immune exposures were likely. The primer mix had 60 Vbeta and 13 Jbeta primers. Here immunoSEQ multiplex PCR was the method, and the copy in TCRdb shows in-frame clones only, minus some. The data contain over 100,000 clones, around 84% of them singletons. Overall study findings and caveats: Association of a missense DCLRE1C variant with TCR beta V- and J-gene trimming was reported in a later analysis.

This TCR was recovered from a woman aged 18-29 years in good health and CMV-seropositive. The chain links TRBV18 to TRBJ2-3, with D unclear. Sequences were obtained from PBMCs. CDR3 residues: CASSPTPDTQYF. Here the CDR3 DNA reads TGTGCCAGCTCGCCTACTCCAGATACGCAGTATTTT. Complete variable domain (other parts from reference TRBV18 and TRBJ2-3): NAGVMQNPRHLVRRRGQEARLRCSPMKGHSHVYWYRQLPEEGLKFMVYLQKENIIDESGMPKERFSAEFPKEGPSILRIQQVVRGDSAAYFCASSPTPDTQYFGPGTRLTVL.